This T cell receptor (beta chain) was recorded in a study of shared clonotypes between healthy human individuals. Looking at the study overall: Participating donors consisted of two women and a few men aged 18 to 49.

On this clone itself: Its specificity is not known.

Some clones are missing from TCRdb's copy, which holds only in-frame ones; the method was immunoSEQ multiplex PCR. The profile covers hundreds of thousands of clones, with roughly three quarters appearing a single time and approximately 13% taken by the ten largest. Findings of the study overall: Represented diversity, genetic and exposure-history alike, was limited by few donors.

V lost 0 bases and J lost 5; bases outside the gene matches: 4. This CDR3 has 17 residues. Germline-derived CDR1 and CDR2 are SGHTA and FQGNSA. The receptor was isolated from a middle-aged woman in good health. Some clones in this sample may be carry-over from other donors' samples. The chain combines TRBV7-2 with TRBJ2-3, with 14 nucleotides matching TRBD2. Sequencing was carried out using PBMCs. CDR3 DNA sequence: TGTGCCAGCAGCTTAGCTGGGACTAGCGGGAGAAGAGATACGCAGTATTTT. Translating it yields CASSLAGTSGRRDTQYF.